The 25 T cell receptor beta chains presented below share a single source sample, sequenced in a study of T cells in women clearing cervical HPV infection. Method: immunoSEQ multiplex PCR; TCRdb's copy keeps in-frame clones and lacks some. This sample's table reports tens of thousands of clones. The specimen was blood buffy coat. The source is a woman between 18 and 69 years old with a cervical HPV16 infection that either progressed to CIN3+ or cleared (not recorded which).

To note about this clone: The read ends 3 residues before the CDR3 terminus; that terminus is restored from the germline J gene. J is TRBJ1-5 and V is TRBV6-4, with TRBD1 as a possible D gene (6 bases). Germline V lookup: CDR1 MRHNA, CDR2 SNTAGT. The CDR3 spans 16 residues. Trimming took 6 bases from V and 3 from J, leaving 18 bases between them. CDR3 residues: CASRGPTGGINQPQHF. CDR3 bases read: TGTGCCAGCAGGGGCCCGACAGGTGGGATCAATCAGCCC.

In terms of frequency, this clone is medium-sized (0.01 to 0.1%). The read terminates 3 residues before the CDR3 end, so the remaining end is supplied by the germline J gene. The chain is built from TRBV15 and TRBJ2-7; a weak D match, TRBD1 (5 bases). Trimming took 1 base from V and 1 from J, leaving 8 bases between them. CDR1 LNHNV and CDR2 YYDKDF come from the germline V gene (reference sequence). The CDR3 runs 14 residues. CDR3 in amino acids: CATSRVQVSYEQYF. The DNA read from the CDR3 is TGTGCCACCAGCAGAGTACAGGTGTCCTACGAG.

Concerning this clone: The read is 3 residues too short to cover the CDR3 end, so that end is filled in from the germline J gene. The chain couples TRBV20-1 to TRBJ2-1; 7 bases map to TRBD1. The J segment lost 7 bases and the V segment lost 8 bases, leaving 14 bases of the junction unmatched. The CDR3 spans 14 residues. Germline CDR1 DFQATT, CDR2 SNEGSKA (reference sequence). Partial CDR3 DNA: TGCAGTTTTCCCCGAGGGGGCTCTGGGAATGAG. The encoded protein is CSFPRGGSGNE. The CDR3 reads in full as CSFPRGGSGNEQFF.

Concerning this clone itself: Read sequence stops 3 residues before the CDR3 end, and the germline J gene provides the missing end. This rearrangement joins TRBV14 to TRBJ2-6; D remains ambiguous. The CDR3 is 17 residues long. Per germline, CDR1 SGHDN and CDR2 FVKESK. The V gene lost 0 bases and the J gene lost 0 bases, with 9 bases spanning the gap. The covered CDR3 bases are TGTGCCAGCAGCCAAGAGTTGGGCCTCTCTGGGGCCAACGTC. Amino acid sequence: CASSQELGLSGANV. The full CDR3 reads CASSQELGLSGANVLTF.

Remarks on this clone: The read ends 3 residues before the CDR3 terminus; that terminus is restored from the germline J gene. J is TRBJ2-6 and V is TRBV30; the D is unclear. The CDR3 consists of 13 residues. The V end lost 3 bases, the J end lost 2 bases, and 5 bases lay between the germline ends. The germline CDR1 and CDR2 sequences are GTSNPN and SVGIG (reference sequence). The CDR3 spells CAWRPAGANVLTF. CDR3 DNA, as far as it was read: TGTGCCTGGAGACCAGCTGGGGCCAACGTC.

Of note for this clone: The sequenced fragment ends 3 residues before the CDR3 boundary, so the rest is inferred from the germline J gene. In the same sample, other DNA sequences code for this CDR3. The chain joins TRBV7-8 to TRBJ2-7; the D gene is possibly TRBD1 (6 bases). Looked up from germline, CDR1 is SGHVS and CDR2 is FQNEAQ. The CDR3 sequence is 14 residues long. V was trimmed by 1 base and J by 3 bases, leaving 10 bases between them. The CDR3 sequence is CASSLVADSYEQYF. CDR3 bases read: TGTGCCAGCAGCTTAGTGGCGGACAGCTACGAG.

Notes on this clone: The read gets to within 3 residues of the CDR3 end, and the germline J gene fills in the rest. This chain joins TRBV5-8 and TRBJ1-2; 8 nucleotides match TRBD1. Per germline, CDR1 SGHTS and CDR2 YDEGEE. The CDR3 is 13 residues long. This CDR3 is CASSRTGKGGYTF. The sequenced part of the CDR3 DNA is TGTGCCAGCAGCCGGACAGGGAAGGGGGGC. Filled out from reference TRBV5-8 and TRBJ1-2, the complete variable domain reads EAGVTQSPTHLIKTRGQQATLRCSPISGHTSVYWYQQALGLGLQFLLWYDEGEERNRGNFPPRFSGRQFPNYSSELNVNALELEDSALYLCASSRTGKGGYTFGSGTRLTVV.

Comment on this clone: The CDR3 end is not reached by the read, which stops 3 residues before it; the germline J gene fills it in. The chain joins TRBV5-6 to TRBJ2-1, with 10 bases identical to TRBD2. The V gene end was trimmed by 0 bases and the J gene end by 4 bases; junction bases not matched to a gene: 1. Per the germline V gene, CDR1 is SGHDT and CDR2 is YYEEEE. CDR3 length equals 15 residues. CDR3 residues: CASSLASGGYNEQFF. The sequenced part of the CDR3 DNA is TGTGCCAGCAGCTTGGCTAGCGGGGGTTACAATGAG.

Concerning this clone itself: The sequenced fragment ends 3 residues before the CDR3 boundary, so the rest is inferred from the germline J gene. This chain links TRBV10-1 with TRBJ2-7; D is perhaps TRBD1 (6 bases). Germline CDR1 and CDR2: WNHNN and SYGVQD (reference sequence). The CDR3 runs to 15 residues. V was cut by 5 bases and J by 4 bases, with 18 bases left in between. The sequenced CDR3 bases are TGCGCCAGCAGTACCTCAGGGACATTCGGATACGAG. This translates into CASSTSGTFGYE. The entire CDR3 sequence reads CASSTSGTFGYEQYF.

By frequency, this clone is medium-sized. The DNA ends 3 residues before the CDR3 does, and the rest of the CDR3 is filled in from the germline J gene. The chain employs TRBV20-1 and TRBJ2-5, with 7 bases aligning to TRBD1. V shed 2 bases, J shed 4 bases, and the junction held 1 base outside the gene matches. This CDR3 is built from 12 residues. CDR1 is DFQATT, CDR2 SNEGSKA, per germline (reference sequence). The DNA read from the CDR3 is TGCAGTGCTAGAAGGACAGGAGAGACC. Amino acids: CSARRTGET. From start to end, the CDR3 is CSARRTGETQYF.

Note on this clone: The read ends 3 residues early relative to the CDR3; the germline J gene fills the gap. V is TRBV2 and J is TRBJ1-6; the D is unclear. CDR3 size: 15 residues. The germline V gene has CDR1 SNHLY and CDR2 FYNNEI. V was trimmed by 11 bases and J by 6 bases, leaving 20 bases between them. CDR3 loop: CASSSGRWGNSPLHF. The DNA read from the CDR3 is TGTGCCTCAAGCAGCGGCCGGTGGGGTAATTCACCC.

CDR3 DNA, as far as it was read: TGCGCCAGCAGCTCGGGACATCCGAACACTGAA. Protein sequence: CASSSGHPNTE. The CDR3 reads in full as CASSSGHPNTEAFF. The chain carries TRBV5-1 and TRBJ1-1, with D possibly TRBD1 on 6 matching bases. The read ends 3 residues early relative to the CDR3; the germline J gene fills the gap. The CDR3 is 14 residues long. V dropped 3 bases and J dropped 1 base, with 10 bases sitting between them. The germline V gene encodes CDR1 SGHRS and CDR2 YFSETQ.

Of note for this clone: The CDR3 end is not reached by the read, which stops 3 residues before it; the germline J gene fills it in. The chain is built from TRBV28 and TRBJ2-1, with D unresolved. The CDR3 is 13 amino acids. Trimming shortened V by 3 bases and J by 7 bases, and 10 bases separated the two germline ends. Germline-derived CDR1 and CDR2 are MDHEN and SYDVKM. CDR3 region: CASSLSQINEQFF. The DNA read from the CDR3 is TGTGCCAGCAGTTTGTCACAGATAAATGAG.

The sequenced part of the CDR3 DNA is TGCGCCAGCCTCCCGGGACAGGGGGCGTGGGGGGCCAACGTC. Residues: CASLPGQGAWGANV. In full, the CDR3 is CASLPGQGAWGANVLTF. The chain links TRBV5-1 to TRBJ2-6; TRBD1 matches at 12 bases. The read is 3 residues too short to cover the CDR3 end, so that end is filled in from the germline J gene. V dropped 7 bases and J dropped 4; count of bases not matched to a gene: 9. The germline gives CDR1 SGHRS, CDR2 YFSETQ. This CDR3 has 17 amino acids. The full variable domain, its missing parts supplied by reference TRBV5-1 and TRBJ2-6, is KAGVTQTPRYLIKTRGQQVTLSCSPISGHRSVSWYQQTPGQGLQFLFEYFSETQRNKGNFPGRFSGRQFSNSRSEMNVSTLELGDSALYLCASLPGQGAWGANVLTFGAGSRLTVL.

Remarks on this clone: The sequenced fragment ends 3 residues before the CDR3 boundary, so the rest is inferred from the germline J gene. The rearrangement joins TRBV7-8 to TRBJ1-2, with TRBD1 identical over 8 bases. V was clipped by 0 bases and J by 4 bases; unmatched bases: 4. The CDR3 is made up of 15 amino acids. Germline V gene lookup returns CDR1 SGHVS and CDR2 FQNEAQ. CDR3 in amino acids: CASSLARGLFYGYTF. The sequenced part of the CDR3 DNA is TGTGCCAGCAGCTTAGCCAGGGGGCTTTTCTATGGC.

Worth noting for this clone: The read halts 3 residues ahead of the CDR3 end, with the missing end drawn from the germline J gene. J is TRBJ1-1 and V is TRBV7-8; possibly TRBD1 for D (6 bases). The CDR3 spans 14 residues. Germline lookup yields CDR1 SGHVS and CDR2 FQNEAQ. V was pared by 2 bases and J by 4 bases, with 11 bases between. The sequenced part of the CDR3 DNA is TGTGCCAGCAGCTTACACACAGGGCCCACTGAA. Amino acids: CASSLHTGPTE. The CDR3 reads in full as CASSLHTGPTEAFF.

As for this clone: Read data end 3 residues before the CDR3 end; the end is taken from the germline J gene. This chain connects TRBV27 to TRBJ1-1; perhaps TRBD1 as D (5 bases). The germline gives CDR1 MNHEY, CDR2 SMNVEV (reference sequence). Trimming left V 7 bases short and J 1 base short, with 16 bases between. The CDR3 is made up of 15 amino acids. Partial CDR3 DNA: TGTGCCAGCACTATTACTGAACAGGCGAACACTGAA. This gives the protein CASTITEQANTE. The complete CDR3 sequence is CASTITEQANTEAFF.

With regard to this clone: The read stops 3 residues short of the end of the CDR3; the missing end is completed from the germline J gene. This rearrangement joins TRBV20-1 to TRBJ1-4; 11 bases match TRBD1. CDR3 size: 14 residues. In germline, CDR1 is DFQATT, CDR2 SNEGSKA (reference sequence). The V segment lost 1 base and the J segment 7 bases; nucleotides outside the gene matches: 2. The DNA read from the CDR3 is TGCAGTGCTAGAGTCGGACAGGGGGCTGAAAAA. Amino acid sequence: CSARVGQGAEK. The full CDR3 protein reads CSARVGQGAEKLFF.

The part of the CDR3 DNA that was read is TGCGCCAGCAGCTTACTAGCGGGGGACACCGGGGAG. Encoded protein: CASSLLAGDTGE. The whole CDR3 reads CASSLLAGDTGELFF. V and J are TRBV5-1 and TRBJ2-2; 11 bases align to TRBD2. The read is 3 residues too short to cover the CDR3 end, so that end is filled in from the germline J gene. The junction had 0 bases not matched to a gene; V was cut back by 2 bases and J by 3 bases. There are 15 residues in the CDR3. Germline V gene sequence: CDR1 SGHRS, CDR2 YFSETQ.

As for this clone: Read data end 3 residues before the CDR3 end; the end is taken from the germline J gene. The gene calls are TRBV15 and TRBJ1-1; a possible D gene is TRBD1 (5 bases). V lost 5 bases, J lost 4 bases, and 17 bases lay in between. This CDR3 contains 15 residues. CDR1 is LNHNV, CDR2 YYDKDF, per germline (reference sequence). CDR3 amino acids: CATSRGGLRGTEAFF. The part of the CDR3 DNA that was read is TGTGCCACCAGCCGTGGGGGACTTCGGGGCACTGAA.

Of note for this clone: The read is 3 residues too short to cover the CDR3 end, so that end is filled in from the germline J gene. This chain joins TRBV4-1 and TRBJ1-1; 7 positions match TRBD1. Germline CDR1 MGHRA, CDR2 YSYEKL. After removal of 1 base from V and 1 base from J, the junction contained 0 bases not matched to a gene. The CDR3 is made up of 14 amino acids. The CDR3: CASSQGDRNTEAFF. The CDR3 bases that were read are TGCGCCAGCAGCCAAGGGGACAGGAACACTGAA.

For this clone: Read coverage stops 3 residues before the CDR3 terminus; the germline J gene supplies the remainder. The rearrangement joins TRBV6-2 or TRBV6-3 to TRBJ2-7, with TRBD2 as a possible D gene (6 bases). The CDR3 has 12 residues. Trimming stripped 7 bases from V and 2 bases from J, with 9 bases between. Germline CDR1 reads MNHEY; CDR2 reads SVGEGT. The sequenced CDR3 bases are TGTGCCAGCAAGGGCGGGGCCTACGAG. Translating it yields CASKGGAYE. The CDR3, in full, reads CASKGGAYEQYF.

On this clone: The CDR3 end is not reached by the read, which stops 3 residues before it; the germline J gene fills it in. The rearrangement joins TRBV24-1 to TRBJ2-1; 8 positions agree with TRBD1. There are 15 residues in the CDR3. J was trimmed by 9 bases and V by 5 bases; bases with no gene match: 11. Germline CDR1 and CDR2: KGHDR and SFDVKD. Incomplete CDR3 DNA: TGTGCCACCAGTGGTCTTGGGCAGGGGGCAGGTGAG. Translation: CATSGLGQGAGE. The CDR3 in full is CATSGLGQGAGEQFF.

Of note for this clone: Coverage ceases 3 residues before the CDR3 finishes, and the germline J gene fills in the end. This chain connects TRBV5-1 to TRBJ1-4, with a tentative D call TRBD1 (5 bases). The V end was cut by 4 bases, the J end by 8 bases, with 15 bases between. The CDR3 is 14 residues long. Germline-derived CDR1 and CDR2 are SGHRS and YFSETQ. CDR3 region: CASSAGYRLEKLFF. The sequenced part of the CDR3 DNA is TGCGCCAGCAGCGCAGGGTATCGGTTAGAAAAA.

CDR3 DNA, as far as it was read: TGCGCCAGCAGCCTGCTTGGACTAGCGGCAGACGAG. Protein: CASSLLGLAADE. The whole CDR3 reads CASSLLGLAADEQYF. This chain joins TRBV5-1 and TRBJ2-7; 10 nucleotides match TRBD2. From the germline J gene comes the end of the CDR3, since the read stops 3 residues before it. J was trimmed by 5 bases and V by 4 bases; bases with no gene match: 9. Germline CDR1 SGHRS, CDR2 YFSETQ. This CDR3 comprises 15 residues.